This paragraph reports one TCR beta chain. This record belongs to a study of blood T cell repertoires in COVID-19. Looking at the study overall: PBMCs, B-cell-depleted T cells, or T cells were the source of the cDNA or gDNA that made up the material.

Some clones are missing from TCRdb's copy, which holds only in-frame ones; the method was immunoSEQ multiplex PCR. Of some 250,000 clones detected, around three quarters appear once; the ten largest clones hold around 3.4%. Germline V CDR1 and CDR2: SGHTA, FQGNSA. The CDR3 length is 16 residues. V dropped 2 bases and J dropped 3 bases, with 16 bases sitting between them. This receptor was taken from an elderly woman with acute or convalescent COVID-19. V usage is TRBV7-2 and J usage is TRBJ2-5; tentative D call: TRBD1 (7 bases). The source material was peripheral blood. The CDR3 coding sequence is TGTGCCAGCAGCTTAAGTGGTAGCAGGGGGGAAGAGACCCAGTACTTC. Translated, it gives CASSLSGSRGEETQYF. Variable domain in full (rest from reference TRBV7-2 and TRBJ2-5): GAGVSQSPSNKVTEKGKDVELRCDPISGHTALYWYRQSLGQGLEFLIYFQGNSAPDKSGLPSDRFSAERTGGSVSTLTIQRTQQEDSAVYLCASSLSGSRGEETQYFGPGTRLLVL.